The clone carrying this TCR beta chain was seen at least ten times. The data were taken from a study of low-dose radiotherapy and immunotherapy resistance in tumors. Study as a whole: Cohort 1 got 0.5 Gy per fraction every 2 weeks, 6.5 Gy in total. Cohort 2 patients were irradiated with 1 Gy every two weeks, reaching 13 Gy over 26 weeks.

Trimming cost V 5 bases and J 2 bases; bases outside gene matches: 6. This CDR3 is 16 amino acids long. Germline V gives CDR1 MNHEY, CDR2 SVGEGT. TRAV- and TRBV-specific primers were used for first-strand cDNA, which covered alpha and beta chains. TCRs underwent 15 to 25 PCR cycles of amplification with a constant-region primer and V-primer adapter. TCRdb fed the reads into MiXCR, producing one record per CDR3 protein. Of about 60,000 distinct CDR3 sequences detected, 20% to 25% appear once; the ten largest clones hold 5.5% to 8.5%. The time point denotes: after trial treatment. Treatment noted: LDRT plus nivolumab, ipilimumab, low-dose cyclophosphamide and aspirin (RACIN trial). The donors' regimen was nivolumab, ipilimumab, aspirin, low-dose cyclophosphamide and low-dose radiotherapy. Inclusion covered patients whose advanced solid tumors lacked tumor-infiltrating lymphocytes.

The clonotype was recovered from a male donor with prostate cancer. Sequences were derived from PBMCs, sampled after low-dose radiotherapy plus immunotherapy. This sequence joins TRBV6-2 or TRBV6-3 and TRBJ2-3; the match to TRBD2 covers 11 bases. This CDR3 is CASSRGLAGNTDTQYF. CDR3 nucleotide sequence: TGTGCCAGCAGTCGAGGACTAGCGGGTAACACAGATACGCAGTATTTT.